The 10 T cell receptor beta chains below come from one sample, sequenced in a study of CD8+ T cells in alopecia areata listed by TCRdb under 2018. In light of the paper, this sample's time point label describes: baseline before oral tofacitinib. Libraries were made using the immunoSEQ multiplex PCR assay. RNA was extracted from all samples and reverse transcribed into cDNA, which served as template for TCR sequencing. Here the immuneACCESS table is served through TCRdb, limited to in-frame sequences with V and J called. Missing clones are a known gap in these copies; in checked studies unresolved V genes cover under half, and the rest lacks a known reason. Across this sample there are some 150,000 clones, with less than 75% seen only once. Jointly, the top ten make up about an eighth of the sample. The starting material was CD8+ T cells sorted from blood, obtained at week 0. The receptors come from a human donor with alopecia areata.

The sample holds a few counts of this clone. V is TRBV6-1 and J is TRBJ2-3, with D unresolved. The CDR3 sequence is 13 residues long. V lost 7 bases and J lost 6, with 14 bases in between. Germline V gives CDR1 MNHNS, CDR2 SASEGT. The CDR3 region has the DNA TGTGCCAGCACCTTCATAGTTGGGGATACGCAGTATTTT. Protein product: CASTFIVGDTQYF.

This chain uses TRBV9 with TRBJ1-1; D gene ambiguous. The CDR3 contains 13 residues. CDR1 and CDR2 (germline): SGDLS, YYNGEE. Trimming left V 3 bases short and J 1 base short, with 7 bases between. In nucleotides, the CDR3 is TGTGCCAGCAGCGCCCCAACGAACACTGAAGCTTTCTTT. This codes for CASSAPTNTEAFF.

The chain uses TRBV29-1 and TRBJ2-3, with TRBD2 matching 14 bases. Germline V gives CDR1 SQVTM, CDR2 ANQGSEA. With 4 bases clipped from V and 2 bases from J, the junction kept 11 bases outside the gene matches. The CDR3 has 18 amino acids. CDR3 sequence (DNA): TGCAGCGTTGTCCCGACTAGCGGGGGGGCACACCTCACAGATACGCAGTATTTT. Its protein product is CSVVPTSGGAHLTDTQYF.

J is TRBJ1-1 and V is TRBV4-1; D is uncertain. CDR1 MGHRA and CDR2 YSYEKL come from the germline V gene. Trimming shortened V by 0 bases and J by 3 bases, and 11 bases separated the two germline ends. The CDR3 has 15 amino acids. CDR3: CASSQEGKAYTEAFF. In nucleotides, the CDR3 is TGCGCCAGCAGCCAAGAGGGAAAAGCGTACACTGAAGCTTTCTTT.

The V gene is TRBV2, the J gene TRBJ2-2; 7 bases align to TRBD1. The CDR3 consists of 16 residues. With 10 bases clipped from V and 4 bases from J, the junction kept 15 bases outside the gene matches. The germline V gene has CDR1 SNHLY and CDR2 FYNNEI. CDR3 amino acids: CANDPTNRGRTGELFF. The CDR3 DNA reads TGTGCCAACGACCCGACAAACAGGGGTCGCACCGGGGAGCTGTTTTTT.

The chain joins TRBV5-1 to TRBJ2-7; D perhaps matches TRBD2 (5 bases). The germline CDR1 and CDR2 sequences are SGHRS and YFSETQ. CDR3 length: 15 residues. V was shortened by 0 bases and J by 5 bases, with 15 bases between the two germline ends. The CDR3 spells CASSLGDRSADEQYF. The DNA of the CDR3 is TGCGCCAGCAGCTTGGGAGATCGATCAGCGGACGAGCAGTACTTC.

V and J are TRBV4-1 and TRBJ2-7; D assignment may be TRBD1 or TRBD2 (5 bases each). The CDR3 runs to 12 residues. Germline CDR1 is MGHRA and CDR2 is YSYEKL. The V and J ends lost 4 bases and 7 bases respectively, with 11 bases between them. The CDR3 sequence is CASSPTGGEQYF. The CDR3 DNA follows: TGCGCCAGCAGCCCCACAGGAGGAGAGCAGTACTTC.

The chain links TRBV5-1 to TRBJ2-5; D is unresolved. The CDR3 loop spans 11 amino acids. Deletions cut 2 bases from V and 1 base from J, with 0 bases between. Germline V CDR1 and CDR2: SGHRS, YFSETQ. Here the CDR3 DNA reads TGCGCCAGCAGCTTCCAAGAGACCCAGTACTTC. It specifies CASSFQETQYF.

The chain is built from TRBV13 and TRBJ1-5; 7 bases are a match to TRBD1. The germline CDR1 and CDR2 sequences are PRHDT and FYEKMQ (reference sequence). The CDR3 totals 13 residues. V was clipped by 5 bases and J by 5 bases; unmatched bases: 3. DNA for the CDR3: TGTGCCAGCAGCGTCAGGGGGGATCAGCCCCAGCATTTT. It encodes CASSVRGDQPQHF. Looking up the rest from reference TRBV13 and TRBJ1-5 gives the full variable domain: AAGVIQSPRHLIKEKRETATLKCYPIPRHDTVYWYQQGPGQDPQFLISFYEKMQSDKGSIPDRFSAQQFSDYHSELNMSSLELGDSALYFCASSVRGDQPQHFGDGTRLSIL.

This chain connects TRBV27 to TRBJ1-5; D is unresolved. With 4 bases removed from V and 2 bases from J, the gap between germline ends came to 12 bases. This CDR3 contains 15 residues. Germline loops: CDR1 MNHEY, CDR2 SMNVEV (reference sequence). CDR3 nucleotides: TGTGCCAGCAGTTCTGACACTTGGGGCAATCAGCCCCAGCATTTT. Its protein is CASSSDTWGNQPQHF.